The next 21 T cell receptor beta chains were all read from a single sample in a study of cytomegalovirus exposure and HLA in healthy donors. PCR used 60 Vbeta primers and 13 Jbeta primers. Clones were sequenced by immunoSEQ multiplex PCR, and TCRdb holds only the in-frame ones, with some missing. This table holds some 210,000 clones, about 90% found once. Sequenced: PBMCs. Receptor source: a man aged 25 to 45 in good health and CMV-seronegative.

V is TRBV6-1 and J is TRBJ2-7; a weak D match, TRBD2 (6 bases). V was pared by 10 bases and J by 4 bases, with 23 bases between. CDR1 is MNHNS and CDR2 is SASEGT in the germline V gene. The CDR3 length is 15 residues. CDR3 loop: CATVTDGGFGYEQYF. The CDR3 coding sequence is TGTGCCACCGTAACCGACGGGGGATTTGGATACGAGCAGTACTTC.

The chain couples TRBV7-2 to TRBJ1-1; TRBD1 matches 7 bases. V dropped 4 bases and J dropped 0; count of bases not matched to a gene: 5. The V gene's germline CDR1 is SGHTA and CDR2 FQGNSA. The CDR3 covers 15 residues. CDR3 nucleotide sequence: TGTGCCAGCAGCTCCAGGGGGTCGGTGAACACTGAAGCTTTCTTT. It is translated as CASSSRGSVNTEAFF. Full variable domain (outside the CDR3, taken from reference TRBV7-2 and TRBJ1-1): GAGVSQSPSNKVTEKGKDVELRCDPISGHTALYWYRQSLGQGLEFLIYFQGNSAPDKSGLPSDRFSAERTGGSVSTLTIQRTQQEDSAVYLCASSSRGSVNTEAFFGQGTRLTVV.

The chain is built from TRBV11-2 and TRBJ2-1, with 10 bases identical to TRBD2. The germline gives CDR1 SGHAT, CDR2 FQNNGV. The CDR3 has 17 residues. The junction had 6 bases not matched to a gene; V was cut back by 2 bases and J by 2 bases. The CDR3 reads CASSLTASGGPYNEQFF. The DNA for the CDR3 is TGTGCCAGCAGCTTAACGGCTAGCGGGGGCCCCTACAATGAGCAGTTCTTC.

The chain recombines TRBV4-2 with TRBJ2-1, with TRBD2 identical over 8 bases. The CDR3 is 15 residues long. With 4 bases clipped from V and 2 bases from J, the junction kept 4 bases outside the gene matches. The germline CDR1 and CDR2 sequences are LGHNA and YNFKEQ. The CDR3 sequence: CASSPRGGPYNEQFF. The CDR3 coding sequence is TGTGCCAGCAGCCCCCGGGGGGGACCCTACAATGAGCAGTTCTTC.

The chain uses TRBV28 and TRBJ2-7; no reliable D call. The CDR3 length is 14 residues. Trimming removed 2 bases at V and 3 bases at J, with 11 bases between. The V gene's germline CDR1 is MDHEN and CDR2 SYDVKM. CDR3 DNA: TGTGCCAGCAGTTTAATGGGCAGTCTCTACGAGCAGTACTTC. Its translation is CASSLMGSLYEQYF.

The CDR3 DNA follows: TGCGCCAGCAGCCAAGGGCTCGGGAGCTCCTATAATTCACCCCTCCACTTT. Protein: CASSQGLGSSYNSPLHF. This chain connects TRBV4-3 to TRBJ1-6; D is uncertain. Trimming pared 1 base from V and 0 bases from J, leaving 10 bases between. The germline V gene has CDR1 LGHNA and CDR2 YSLEER. The CDR3 consists of 17 residues.

V usage is TRBV7-6 and J usage is TRBJ2-1; TRBD2 is a possible D gene (6 bases). CDR1 and CDR2 (germline): SGHVS, FNYEAQ. The length of the CDR3 is 13 residues. V was cut by 5 bases and J by 7 bases, with 12 bases left in between. The CDR3 loop reads CASSPGVGNEQFF. CDR3 coding DNA: TGTGCCAGCAGCCCGGGAGTCGGGAATGAGCAGTTCTTC.

The rearrangement links TRBV10-2 to TRBJ2-1; maybe TRBD2 (7 bases). Trimming removed 6 bases at V and 6 bases at J, with 24 bases between. The CDR3 covers 17 residues. From germline, CDR1 is WSHSY and CDR2 SAAADI. The CDR3 spells CASRRIRGGPSLNEQFF. As DNA, the CDR3 is TGCGCCAGCAGACGTATTAGGGGGGGTCCCTCTCTCAATGAGCAGTTCTTC.

The chain has TRBV5-6 and TRBJ2-7; D is uncertain. V lost 0 bases to trimming and J lost 0 bases, with 7 bases between them. The germline CDR1 and CDR2 sequences are SGHDT and YYEEEE. The CDR3 extends over 14 amino acids. The CDR3: CASSLAISSYEQYF. For the CDR3, the DNA is TGTGCCAGCAGCTTGGCTATAAGCTCCTACGAGCAGTACTTC.

The chain couples TRBV6-5 to TRBJ1-1; D perhaps matches TRBD1 (5 bases). The length of the CDR3 is 15 residues. Trimming took 2 bases from V and 4 from J, leaving 14 bases between them. CDR1 MNHEY and CDR2 SVGAGI come from the germline V gene. The DNA for the CDR3 is TGTGCCAGCAGTTACAGTGGGGCACGGAGCACTGAAGCTTTCTTT. Translation gives CASSYSGARSTEAFF.

The CDR3: CASSHGRAWADTEAFF. The CDR3, as DNA: TGCGCCAGCAGCCATGGGAGGGCCTGGGCGGACACTGAAGCTTTCTTT. V usage is TRBV4-1 and J usage is TRBJ1-1, with D unresolved. The CDR3 is 16 amino acids. The V gene's germline CDR1 is MGHRA and CDR2 YSYEKL. The ends were cut back, 3 bases at V and 3 bases at J, with 17 bases in the middle.

CDR3 residues: CASSPTPGSGGNGNEQFF. The CDR3 coding sequence is TGTGCCAGCTCACCCACCCCAGGGTCGGGGGGGAACGGGAATGAGCAGTTCTTC. The chain is built from TRBV18 and TRBJ2-1, with 8 positions matching TRBD2. Germline-derived CDR1 and CDR2 are KGHSH and LQKENI. The CDR3 covers 18 residues. J gave up 7 bases and V 3 bases, and 17 bases lay outside the gene matches.

V gene TRBV5-6 combines with J gene TRBJ2-7; TRBD1 might be the D (5 bases). CDR3 length: 17 amino acids. Trimming removed 1 base from V and 0 bases from J, with 17 bases in between. The germline V gene has CDR1 SGHDT and CDR2 YYEEEE. CDR3: CASSLTREARYSYEQYF. The CDR3 DNA sequence: TGTGCCAGCAGCTTGACCAGGGAAGCCCGATACTCCTACGAGCAGTACTTC.

The CDR3 sequence: CASTSGGPSAQETQYF. The CDR3 coding sequence is TGTGCCAGCACTAGCGGGGGGCCATCCGCCCAAGAGACCCAGTACTTC. The chain carries TRBV28 and TRBJ2-5; the match to TRBD2 covers 11 bases. Germline CDR1 and CDR2: MDHEN and SYDVKM. V lost 7 bases, J lost 1 base, and 8 bases stayed unmatched. CDR3 length: 16 amino acids.

The rearrangement links TRBV19 to TRBJ1-2, with D hard to call. Germline V CDR1 and CDR2: LNHDA, SQIVND (reference sequence). The CDR3 spans 14 residues. With 2 bases removed from V and 0 bases from J, the gap between germline ends came to 7 bases. In DNA form, the CDR3 reads TGTGCCAGTAGTATAAACAGACCTAACTATGGCTACACCTTC. This sequence encodes CASSINRPNYGYTF. Looking up the rest from reference TRBV19 and TRBJ1-2 gives the full variable domain: DGGITQSPKYLFRKEGQNVTLSCEQNLNHDAMYWYRQDPGQGLRLIYYSQIVNDFQKGDIAEGYSVSREKKESFPLTVTSAQKNPTAFYLCASSINRPNYGYTFGSGTRLTVV.

V gene TRBV9 combines with J gene TRBJ1-3; TRBD1 agrees at 8 bases. The CDR3 sequence is 17 residues long. The V gene's germline CDR1 is SGDLS and CDR2 YYNGEE. Losses at the gene ends were 3 bases for V and 4 bases for J; bases not matched to a gene: 12. Written as DNA, the CDR3 is TGTGCCAGCAGCGCAACGACAGGGGTGATGCCAGGAAACACCATATATTTT. This sequence encodes CASSATTGVMPGNTIYF.

This clone was counted a single time. V is TRBV19 and J is TRBJ2-5, with 9 bases matching TRBD1. Germline CDR1 LNHDA, CDR2 SQIVND (reference sequence). V dropped 4 bases and J dropped 2; count of bases not matched to a gene: 2. The CDR3 extends over 14 amino acids. In DNA form, the CDR3 reads TGTGCCAGTAGTACGACAGGGGGGCAAGAGACCCAGTACTTC. This encodes CASSTTGGQETQYF.

The V and J genes are TRBV6-1 and TRBJ1-5; D remains ambiguous. There are 15 residues in the CDR3. V lost 0 bases and J lost 5, with 11 bases in between. Germline V gives CDR1 MNHNS, CDR2 SASEGT. The CDR3 nucleotides are TGTGCCAGCAGTGAAGCTCCCGTAAGCTATCAGCCCCAGCATTTT. Protein product: CASSEAPVSYQPQHF.

Notes on this clone: One end of the junction is discordant with germline, which a read error may explain. The chain employs TRBV11-2 and TRBJ1-2; TRBD1 matches 10 bases. This CDR3 has 14 amino acids. Germline V gene data show CDR1 as SGHAT and CDR2 as FQNNGV. The CDR3 bases are TGTGCCAGCAGCTCCCCGAAAAAGACAGGGGGCAGTATCTTC. Translating gives CASSSPKKTGGSIF.

The chain links TRBV6-1 to TRBJ2-7, with TRBD1 matching 8 bases. CDR1 and CDR2 from the germline V gene are MNHNS and SASEGT. This CDR3 comprises 16 residues. V lost 1 base, J lost 0 bases, and 5 bases stayed unmatched. In nucleotides, the CDR3 is TGTGCCAGCAGTGAAGGAGCAGGGACAGGCTCCTACGAGCAGTACTTC. As protein: CASSEGAGTGSYEQYF.

The chain employs TRBV27 and TRBJ1-3; 7 bases match TRBD1. The V gene end was trimmed by 5 bases and the J gene end by 4 bases; junction bases not matched to a gene: 11. Per the germline V gene, CDR1 is MNHEY and CDR2 is SMNVEV (reference sequence). The CDR3 has 16 residues. CDR3 protein: CASSPGDAGQGNTIYF. CDR3 DNA: TGTGCCAGCAGTCCCGGGGATGCGGGACAGGGAAACACCATATATTTT.